The 28 T cell receptor beta chains in this list originate from one sample, sequenced in a study of OX40 agonist ivuxolimab in advanced cancers. The data were produced by immunoSEQ multiplex PCR, yet TCRdb's version contains in-frame clones alone and is incomplete. The repertoire holds about 59,000 clones, with about 85% as singletons. The sequenced sample was CD4+ or CD8+ T cells sorted from blood, obtained in a trial of the OX40 agonist ivuxolimab. These receptors all stem from an adult with an advanced solid tumor such as melanoma, head and neck, liver or kidney cancer.

This chain uses TRBV28 with TRBJ2-3, with a weak D call TRBD2 (6 bases). V was cut by 3 bases and J by 6 bases, with 13 bases left in between. Germline values: CDR1 MDHEN, CDR2 SYDVKM. CDR3 length equals 14 residues. The CDR3 region is CASSFPGGGDTQYF. Written as DNA, the CDR3 is TGTGCCAGCAGTTTTCCCGGAGGAGGGGATACGCAGTATTTT.

V and J are TRBV7-8 and TRBJ2-3; possibly TRBD1 or TRBD2 for D (5 bases each). The germline V gene encodes CDR1 SGHVS and CDR2 FQNEAQ. V lost 7 bases, J lost 4 bases, and 15 bases lay in between. CDR3 length equals 14 residues. CDR3 protein: CASNDGAGSDTQYF. The CDR3, as DNA: TGTGCCAGCAACGACGGGGCTGGATCAGATACGCAGTATTTT.

This chain joins TRBV19 and TRBJ2-5, with D possibly being TRBD2 (6 bases). Per the germline V gene, CDR1 is LNHDA and CDR2 is SQIVND (reference sequence). This CDR3 region has 15 residues. The V gene lost 3 bases and the J gene lost 5 bases, with 16 bases spanning the gap. This CDR3 is CASSIGRDPGETQYF. The CDR3 region has the DNA TGTGCCAGTAGTATTGGGCGGGACCCTGGGGAGACCCAGTACTTC. The full variable domain, rest sourced from reference TRBV19 and TRBJ2-5, is DGGITQSPKYLFRKEGQNVTLSCEQNLNHDAMYWYRQDPGQGLRLIYYSQIVNDFQKGDIAEGYSVSREKKESFPLTVTSAQKNPTAFYLCASSIGRDPGETQYFGPGTRLLVL.

Notes on this clone: The junction shows a germline mismatch at one end, possibly a read error. Other DNA sequences in this specimen translate into the identical CDR3. The chain carries TRBV6-5 and TRBJ2-3, with D unresolved. Germline CDR1 and CDR2: MNHEY and SVGAGI. The CDR3 contains 11 residues. The CDR3 coding sequence is TGTGCCAGCAGTAGCAGAGATACGCAGTATTTT. It codes for CASSSRDTQYF.

V gene TRBV7-2 combines with J gene TRBJ2-7; 9 nucleotides line up with TRBD2. This CDR3 comprises 17 residues. Germline CDR1 and CDR2: SGHTA and FQGNSA. V gave up 1 base and J gave up 0 bases; unmatched junction bases: 7. CDR3 amino acids: CASSLVSGGANSYEQYF. The CDR3 DNA follows: TGTGCCAGCAGCTTAGTTAGCGGGGGTGCGAACTCCTACGAGCAGTACTTC. The complete variable domain, with remaining parts taken from reference TRBV7-2 and TRBJ2-7, reads GAGVSQSPSNKVTEKGKDVELRCDPISGHTALYWYRQSLGQGLEFLIYFQGNSAPDKSGLPSDRFSAERTGGSVSTLTIQRTQQEDSAVYLCASSLVSGGANSYEQYFGPGTRLTVT.

This chain uses TRBV28 with TRBJ2-7; D is undetermined. Germline assignment: CDR1 MDHEN and CDR2 SYDVKM. The CDR3 extends over 13 amino acids. V dropped 8 bases and J dropped 4 bases, with 15 bases sitting between them. CDR3 in amino acids: CASLETLGYEQYF. The CDR3 coding sequence is TGTGCCAGCCTCGAGACTCTAGGATACGAGCAGTACTTC.

This CDR3 reads CASSTRTGIHEQYF. The DNA for the CDR3 is TGCGCCAGCAGCACCCGGACAGGCATACACGAGCAGTACTTC. The chain links TRBV5-1 to TRBJ2-7, with 7 bases matching TRBD1. The V gene end was trimmed by 4 bases and the J gene end by 5 bases; junction bases not matched to a gene: 9. The CDR3 runs 14 residues. Germline V CDR1 and CDR2: SGHRS, YFSETQ.

The chain has TRBV6-5 and TRBJ1-2; D uncertain. Germline CDR1 is MNHEY and CDR2 is SVGAGI. Trimming pared 6 bases from V and 4 bases from J, leaving 12 bases between. CDR3 length: 13 amino acids. This chain's CDR3 is CASRDGIFYGYTF. The CDR3 nucleotides are TGTGCCAGCAGGGACGGCATTTTCTATGGCTACACCTTC.

The CDR3 nucleotides read TGTGCCTGGAGTGGACCTTCGCCTAGGGGTTCTGGAAACACCATATATTTT. The encoded protein is CAWSGPSPRGSGNTIYF. V is TRBV30 and J is TRBJ1-3; a possible D gene is TRBD1 (5 bases). Germline CDR1 and CDR2: GTSNPN and SVGIG (reference sequence). The ends were cut back, 1 base at V and 1 base at J, with 17 bases in the middle. This CDR3 has 17 residues.

The gene calls are TRBV6-1 and TRBJ2-3, with TRBD2 identical over 9 bases. V was pared by 0 bases and J by 0 bases, with 4 bases of the junction left unmatched. This CDR3 has 17 residues. The V gene's germline CDR1 is MNHNS and CDR2 SASEGT. The CDR3 nucleotides are TGTGCCAGCAGTGAAGCGCGGCTAGCGGGGAGCACAGATACGCAGTATTTT. Amino acids: CASSEARLAGSTDTQYF.

The chain has TRBV28 and TRBJ2-7; TRBD1 agrees at 7 bases. V was clipped by 6 bases and J by 2 bases; unmatched bases: 10. The CDR3 runs to 15 residues. Germline V gene sequence: CDR1 MDHEN, CDR2 SYDVKM. The CDR3 protein is CASRGPGQFPYEQYF. The CDR3 bases are TGTGCCAGCAGGGGTCCGGGACAGTTTCCCTACGAGCAGTACTTC.

As concerns this clone: The identical CDR3 is also encoded by other nucleotide sequences in the sample. V and J are TRBV28 and TRBJ2-5, with 9 bases aligning to TRBD1. This CDR3 spans 16 amino acids. V lost 7 bases, J lost 4 bases, and 13 bases stayed unmatched. Looked up from germline, CDR1 is MDHEN and CDR2 is SYDVKM. CDR3 in amino acids: CASTPGTGFRGETQYF. In nucleotides, the CDR3 is TGTGCCAGCACCCCCGGGACAGGGTTTCGTGGAGAGACCCAGTACTTC.

The V call is TRBV4-3, the J call TRBJ2-3; perhaps TRBD2 as D (5 bases). Per the germline V gene, CDR1 is LGHNA and CDR2 is YSLEER. The CDR3 is made up of 16 amino acids. Trimming cost V 0 bases and J 6 bases, with 16 bases left between them. The CDR3 bases are TGCGCCAGCAGCCAAGAGGGAAGGAGGCGGGTCGATACGCAGTATTTT. This sequence encodes CASSQEGRRRVDTQYF.

V gene TRBV28 combines with J gene TRBJ2-1; 7 bases align to TRBD2. The CDR3 has 15 residues. The germline V gene encodes CDR1 MDHEN and CDR2 SYDVKM. Unmatched junction bases numbered 7, after V lost 3 bases and J lost 5 bases. The CDR3 sequence is CASSFWVAGHNEQFF. Here the CDR3 DNA reads TGTGCCAGCAGTTTTTGGGTAGCGGGCCACAATGAGCAGTTCTTC.

V is TRBV29-1 and J is TRBJ2-7; 7 bases are a match to TRBD2. The germline gives CDR1 SQVTM, CDR2 ANQGSEA. This CDR3 is built from 12 residues. Trimming at V came to 4 bases and at J to 3 bases, leaving 3 bases not matched to a gene. CDR3 DNA: TGCAGCGTTGCCGGGGAGGGCTACGAGCAGTACTTC. Its translation: CSVAGEGYEQYF.

The chain has TRBV6-1 and TRBJ1-5; D is possibly TRBD1 (6 bases). Trimming removed 7 bases from V and 7 bases from J, with 17 bases in between. The CDR3 contains 14 residues. The germline V gene has CDR1 MNHNS and CDR2 SASEGT. CDR3 bases: TGTGCCAGCACCCCCAGGGGAAAGGGACAGCCCCAGCATTTT. It codes for CASTPRGKGQPQHF.

V and J are TRBV30 and TRBJ2-5; no clear D gene. Germline V gives CDR1 GTSNPN, CDR2 SVGIG (reference sequence). V lost 2 bases and J lost 6, with 4 bases in between. The CDR3 is made up of 10 amino acids. The CDR3 reads CAWSTKTQYF. DNA for the CDR3: TGTGCCTGGAGTACGAAGACCCAGTACTTC.

This chain connects TRBV9 to TRBJ2-5, with unresolved D. The CDR3 length is 13 residues. In germline, CDR1 is SGDLS, CDR2 YYNGEE. V lost 1 base, J lost 7 bases, and 11 bases lay in between. CDR3 nucleotide sequence: TGTGCCAGCAGCGTAACACCGGCCGGGACCCAGTACTTC. It translates to CASSVTPAGTQYF.

A few counts support this clone. Other DNA sequences from this sample encode an identical CDR3 as well. V and J are TRBV5-6 and TRBJ2-3; D not certain. CDR3 length: 11 residues. Trimming removed 2 bases from V and 4 bases from J, with 2 bases in between. Per germline, CDR1 SGHDT and CDR2 YYEEEE. The DNA for the CDR3 is TGTGCCAGCAGCTTAGCAGATACGCAGTATTTT. This translates into CASSLADTQYF.

V gene TRBV27 combines with J gene TRBJ2-7; TRBD1 matches at 7 bases. The germline V gene encodes CDR1 MNHEY and CDR2 SMNVEV (reference sequence). This CDR3 has 14 residues. V shed 5 bases and J 6 bases; nucleotides not matched to a gene: 10. The CDR3 loop reads CASSAQGVYGEQYF. CDR3 nucleotide sequence: TGTGCCAGCAGTGCCCAGGGGGTGTACGGCGAGCAGTACTTC.

The genes are TRBV6-1 and TRBJ1-3; D gene unclear. Germline values: CDR1 MNHNS, CDR2 SASEGT. With 1 base removed from V and 4 bases from J, the gap between germline ends came to 2 bases. This CDR3 contains 12 residues. DNA of the CDR3: TGTGCCAGCAGTGAAGTGGGAAACACCATATATTTT. Protein sequence: CASSEVGNTIYF.

The chain combines TRBV18 with TRBJ2-5; D is ambiguous. V shed 5 bases and J shed 5 bases, with 12 bases lying between them. From germline, CDR1 is KGHSH and CDR2 LQKENI. The CDR3 consists of 13 residues. The chain's CDR3 is CASSNEGLETQYF. The CDR3 bases are TGTGCCAGCTCAAACGAAGGTTTGGAGACCCAGTACTTC. Full variable domain (remainder filled in from reference TRBV18 and TRBJ2-5): NAGVMQNPRHLVRRRGQEARLRCSPMKGHSHVYWYRQLPEEGLKFMVYLQKENIIDESGMPKERFSAEFPKEGPSILRIQQVVRGDSAAYFCASSNEGLETQYFGPGTRLLVL.

The chain couples TRBV28 to TRBJ1-1; D not certain. Trimming stripped 1 base from V and 3 bases from J, with 0 bases between. From germline, CDR1 is MDHEN and CDR2 SYDVKM. CDR3 length: 11 amino acids. The CDR3 here is CASSLYTEAFF. CDR3 bases: TGTGCCAGCAGTTTATACACTGAAGCTTTCTTT.

J is TRBJ1-5 and V is TRBV19; D is uncertain. Trimming cost V 4 bases and J 5 bases, with 9 bases left between them. The CDR3 covers 13 residues. Germline CDR1 LNHDA, CDR2 SQIVND (reference sequence). For the CDR3, the DNA is TGTGCCAGTAGTAATGCCCGCGATCAGCCCCAGCATTTT. The encoded protein is CASSNARDQPQHF.

This clone was recorded once. J is TRBJ1-4 and V is TRBV4-2, with 8 bases identical to TRBD1. The CDR3 spans 14 residues. V trimming: 2 bases; J trimming: 8 bases; junction bases outside the gene matches: 4. From germline, CDR1 is LGHNA and CDR2 YNFKEQ. CDR3 residues: CASSQPGGAEKLFF. The CDR3 coding sequence is TGTGCCAGCAGCCAACCAGGGGGCGCAGAAAAACTGTTTTTT.

Worth noting for this clone: The missing conserved phenylalanine or tryptophan at the end of this CDR3 makes a read error likely. The chain uses TRBV11-2 and TRBJ2-7, with 11 bases identical to TRBD2. Germline-derived CDR1 and CDR2 are SGHAT and FQNNGV. The V gene end was trimmed by 5 bases and the J gene end by 7 bases; junction bases not matched to a gene: 4. CDR3 length: 13 amino acids. The CDR3 loop reads CASSTSGRREQYL. Written as DNA, the CDR3 is TGTGCCAGCAGCACTAGCGGGAGACGGGAGCAGTACCTC.

The rearrangement uses TRBV11-3 and TRBJ2-5; D ambiguous. CDR1 is SGHNT, CDR2 YENEEA, per germline. V dropped 0 bases and J dropped 2 bases, with 4 bases sitting between them. This CDR3 region has 13 residues. In DNA form, the CDR3 reads TGTGCCAGCAGCTTAGATGGGCAAGAGACCCAGTACTTC. It encodes CASSLDGQETQYF.

The rearrangement joins TRBV2 to TRBJ1-2, with D possibly being TRBD1 (5 bases). The germline V gene encodes CDR1 SNHLY and CDR2 FYNNEI. This CDR3 is built from 13 residues. Trimming took off 4 bases at V and 8 bases at J, with 14 bases between the two ends. This chain's CDR3 is CASSVSGMEGYTF. The CDR3 DNA follows: TGTGCCAGCAGTGTATCAGGGATGGAGGGCTACACCTTC.